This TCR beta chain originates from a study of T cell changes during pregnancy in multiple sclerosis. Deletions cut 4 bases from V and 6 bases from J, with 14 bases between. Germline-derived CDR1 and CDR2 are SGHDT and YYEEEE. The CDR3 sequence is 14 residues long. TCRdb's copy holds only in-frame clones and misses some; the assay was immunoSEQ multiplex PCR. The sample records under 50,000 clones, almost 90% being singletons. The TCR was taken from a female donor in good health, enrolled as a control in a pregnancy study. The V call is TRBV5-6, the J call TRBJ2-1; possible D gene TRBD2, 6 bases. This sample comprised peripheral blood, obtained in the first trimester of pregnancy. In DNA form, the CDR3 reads TGTGCCAGCAGCACGGGACTGGCCCCCAATGAGCAGTTCTTC. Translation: CASSTGLAPNEQFF.